This entry features one T cell receptor (beta chain) sequence. Splitting the CD4+ cells yielded a CD45RA+ naive subset and a CD45RA-negative memory subset. This entry comes from a study of shared clonotypes between healthy human individuals. TCRdb's copy holds only in-frame clones and misses some; the assay was immunoSEQ multiplex PCR. The sample records about a million clones, about 72% being singletons. The ends were cut back, 1 base at V and 7 bases at J, with 10 bases in the middle. Germline CDR1 and CDR2: MGHDK and SYGVNS. The CDR3 has 13 residues. This chain uses TRBV25-1 with TRBJ1-1; no clear D gene. The receptor was derived from a young man in good health. Some clones in this sample may be carry-over from other donors' samples. The sequencing sample was made of memory CD4+ T cells from PBMCs. Subset: CD45RA-negative fraction. Here the CDR3 DNA reads TGTGCCAGCAGTGAATCTGGGCGTAGTGAAGCTTTCTTT. Protein product: CASSESGRSEAFF.